This T cell receptor beta chain emerged from a study of response to subunit inactivated influenza vaccine. TCRdb re-called the RT-PCR reads with MiXCR, one entry per CDR3 protein. Of over 650,000 distinct CDR3 sequences listed, approximately 17% are singletons. This clonotype was detected a few times. The CDR3 totals 14 residues. J was trimmed by 5 bases and V by 2 bases; bases with no gene match: 2. Germline V gives CDR1 SGHRS, CDR2 YFSETQ. This TCR was recovered from a man aged 50 or older who received an inactivated influenza vaccine. The sample in question was PBMCs from blood, obtained about 5 days after vaccination. This chain joins TRBV5-1 and TRBJ1-1; 11 bases are a match to TRBD1. CDR3 DNA: TGCGCCAGCAGCTTTGGGACAGGGGGAACTGAAGCTTTCTTT. It is translated as CASSFGTGGTEAFF.